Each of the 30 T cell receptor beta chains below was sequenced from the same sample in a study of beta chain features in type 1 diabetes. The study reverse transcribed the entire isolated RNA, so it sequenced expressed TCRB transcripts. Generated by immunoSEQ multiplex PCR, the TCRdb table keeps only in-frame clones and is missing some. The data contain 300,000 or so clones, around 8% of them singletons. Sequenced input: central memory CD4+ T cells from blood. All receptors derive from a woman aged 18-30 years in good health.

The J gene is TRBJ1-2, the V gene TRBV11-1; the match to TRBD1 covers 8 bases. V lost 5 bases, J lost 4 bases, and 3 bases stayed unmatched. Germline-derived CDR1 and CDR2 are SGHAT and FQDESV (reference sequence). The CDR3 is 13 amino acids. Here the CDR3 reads CASSNDRGYGYTF. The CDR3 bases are TGTGCCAGCAGCAACGACAGGGGCTATGGCTACACCTTC. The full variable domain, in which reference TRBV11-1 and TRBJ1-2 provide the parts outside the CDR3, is EAEVAQSPRYKITEKSQAVAFWCDPISGHATLYWYRQILGQGPELLVQFQDESVVDDSQLPKDRFSAERLKGVDSTLKIQPAELGDSAMYLCASSNDRGYGYTFGSGTRLTVV.

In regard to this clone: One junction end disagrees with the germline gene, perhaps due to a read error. CDR3 amino acids: CASSLNRDSTFW. The CDR3 DNA follows: TGTGCCAGCAGCTTAAACCGGGACAGCACATTTTGG. V usage is TRBV7-2 and J usage is TRBJ2-3, with 7 bases fitting TRBD1. The CDR3 contains 12 residues. CDR1 and CDR2 (germline): SGHTA, FQGNSA.

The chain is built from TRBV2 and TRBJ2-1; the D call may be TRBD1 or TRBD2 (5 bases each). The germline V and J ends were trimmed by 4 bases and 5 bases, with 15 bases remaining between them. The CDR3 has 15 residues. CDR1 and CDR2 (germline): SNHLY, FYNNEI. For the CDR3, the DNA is TGTGCCAGCAGTGTTGGGGGAACGGGGAACAATGAGCAGTTCTTC. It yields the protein CASSVGGTGNNEQFF.

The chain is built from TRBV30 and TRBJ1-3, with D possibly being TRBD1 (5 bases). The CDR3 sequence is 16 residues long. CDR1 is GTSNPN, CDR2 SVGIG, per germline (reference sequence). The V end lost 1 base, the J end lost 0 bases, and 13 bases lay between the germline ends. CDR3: CAWSALGQASGNTIYF. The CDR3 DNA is TGTGCCTGGAGTGCTCTTGGACAAGCCTCTGGAAACACCATATATTTT.

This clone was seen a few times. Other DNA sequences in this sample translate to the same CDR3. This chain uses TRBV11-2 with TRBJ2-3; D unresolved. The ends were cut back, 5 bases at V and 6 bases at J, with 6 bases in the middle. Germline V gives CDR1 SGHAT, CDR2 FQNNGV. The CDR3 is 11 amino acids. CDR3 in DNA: TGTGCCAGCAGCCTTAGCGATACGCAGTATTTT. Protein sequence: CASSLSDTQYF.

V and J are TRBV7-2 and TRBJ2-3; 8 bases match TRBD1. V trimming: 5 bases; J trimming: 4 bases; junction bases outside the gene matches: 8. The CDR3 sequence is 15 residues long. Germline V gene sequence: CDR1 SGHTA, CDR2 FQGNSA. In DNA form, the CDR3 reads TGTGCCAGCAGCCAGTCGGACAGGGAGGCAGATACGCAGTATTTT. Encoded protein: CASSQSDREADTQYF.

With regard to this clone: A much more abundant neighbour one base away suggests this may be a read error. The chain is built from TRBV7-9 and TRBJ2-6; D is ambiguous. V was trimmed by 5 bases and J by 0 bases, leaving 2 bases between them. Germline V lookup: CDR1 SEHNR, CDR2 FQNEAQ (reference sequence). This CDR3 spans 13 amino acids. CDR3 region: CASSHSGANVLTF. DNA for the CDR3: TGTGCCAGCAGCCACTCTGGGGCCAACGTCCTGACTTTC.

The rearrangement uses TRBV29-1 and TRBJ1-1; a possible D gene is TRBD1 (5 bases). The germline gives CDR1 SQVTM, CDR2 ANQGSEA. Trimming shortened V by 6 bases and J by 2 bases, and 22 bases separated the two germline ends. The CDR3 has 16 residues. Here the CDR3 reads CSVFPQVIAVNTEAFF. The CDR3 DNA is TGCAGCGTGTTCCCACAGGTAATCGCGGTCAACACTGAAGCTTTCTTT.

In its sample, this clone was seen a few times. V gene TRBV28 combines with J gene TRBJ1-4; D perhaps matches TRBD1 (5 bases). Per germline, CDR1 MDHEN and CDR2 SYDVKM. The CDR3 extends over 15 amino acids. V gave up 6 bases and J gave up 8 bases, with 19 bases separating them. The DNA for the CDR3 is TGTGCCAGCAGGGAGCAGGGAAGAGGGGCCGAAAAACTGTTTTTT. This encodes CASREQGRGAEKLFF.

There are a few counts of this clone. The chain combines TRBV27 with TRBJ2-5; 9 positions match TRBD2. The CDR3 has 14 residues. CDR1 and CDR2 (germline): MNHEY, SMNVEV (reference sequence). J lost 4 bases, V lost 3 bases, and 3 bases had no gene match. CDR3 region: CASSFGSGRETQYF. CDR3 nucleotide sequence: TGTGCCAGCAGTTTTGGTAGCGGGAGAGAGACCCAGTACTTC.

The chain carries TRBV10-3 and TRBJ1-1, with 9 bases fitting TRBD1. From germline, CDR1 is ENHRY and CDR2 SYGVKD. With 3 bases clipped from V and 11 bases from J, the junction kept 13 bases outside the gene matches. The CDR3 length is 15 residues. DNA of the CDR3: TGTGCCATCAGTGATTCCACCGGGACAGGGTCCAATGCTTTCTTT. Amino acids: CAISDSTGTGSNAFF.

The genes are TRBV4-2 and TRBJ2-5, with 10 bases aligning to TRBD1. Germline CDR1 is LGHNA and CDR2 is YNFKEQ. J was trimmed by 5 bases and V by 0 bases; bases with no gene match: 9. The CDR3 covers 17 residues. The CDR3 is CASSQDGGTGATETQYF. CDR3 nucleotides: TGTGCCAGCAGCCAAGATGGTGGGACAGGGGCTACGGAGACCCAGTACTTC.

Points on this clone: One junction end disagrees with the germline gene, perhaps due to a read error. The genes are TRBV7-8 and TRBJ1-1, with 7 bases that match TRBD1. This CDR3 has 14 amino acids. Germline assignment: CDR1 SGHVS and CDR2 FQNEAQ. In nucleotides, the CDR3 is TGTGCCGGCAGCCTACAGGGGATGAACACTGAAGCTTTCTTT. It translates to CAGSLQGMNTEAFF. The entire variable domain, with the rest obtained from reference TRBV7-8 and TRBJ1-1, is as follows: GAGVSQSPRYKVAKRGQDVALRCDPISGHVSLFWYQQALGQGPEFLTYFQNEAQLDKSGLPSDRFFAERPEGSVSTLKIQRTQQEDSAVYLCAGSLQGMNTEAFFGQGTRLTVV.

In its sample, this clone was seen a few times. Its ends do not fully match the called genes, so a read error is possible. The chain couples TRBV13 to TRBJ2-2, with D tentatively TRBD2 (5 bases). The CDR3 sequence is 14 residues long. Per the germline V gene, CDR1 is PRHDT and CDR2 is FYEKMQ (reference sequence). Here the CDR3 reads CASSLGSNTGELFF. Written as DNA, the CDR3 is TGTGCCAGCAGCCTAGGGAGTAACACCGGGGAGCTGTTTTTT.

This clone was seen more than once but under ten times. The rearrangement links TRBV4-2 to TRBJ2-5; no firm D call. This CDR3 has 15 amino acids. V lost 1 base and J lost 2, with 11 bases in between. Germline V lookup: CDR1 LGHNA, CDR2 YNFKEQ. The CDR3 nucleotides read TGTGCCAGCAGCCAAGGAACCAGCTTACAAGAGACCCAGTACTTC. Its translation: CASSQGTSLQETQYF.

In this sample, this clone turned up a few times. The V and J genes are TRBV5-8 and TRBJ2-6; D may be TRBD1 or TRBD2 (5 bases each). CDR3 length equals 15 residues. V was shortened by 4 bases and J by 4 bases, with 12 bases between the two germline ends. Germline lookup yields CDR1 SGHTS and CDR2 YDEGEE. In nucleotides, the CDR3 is TGTGCCAGCAGCCTGAGGGGTCGGGGGGCCAACGTCCTGACTTTC. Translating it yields CASSLRGRGANVLTF.

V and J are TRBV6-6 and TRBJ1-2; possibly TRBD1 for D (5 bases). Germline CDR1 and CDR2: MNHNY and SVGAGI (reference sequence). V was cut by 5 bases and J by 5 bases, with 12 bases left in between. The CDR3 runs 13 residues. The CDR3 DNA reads TGTGCCAGCAGTGCCGGGGCAGGATATGGCTACACCTTC. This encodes CASSAGAGYGYTF.

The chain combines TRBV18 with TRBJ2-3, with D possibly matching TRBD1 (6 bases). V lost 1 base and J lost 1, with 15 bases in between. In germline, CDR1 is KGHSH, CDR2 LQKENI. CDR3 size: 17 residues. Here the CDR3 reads CASSPRLVRQGTDTQYF. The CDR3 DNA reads TGTGCCAGCTCACCACGATTGGTGCGACAGGGCACAGATACGCAGTATTTT.

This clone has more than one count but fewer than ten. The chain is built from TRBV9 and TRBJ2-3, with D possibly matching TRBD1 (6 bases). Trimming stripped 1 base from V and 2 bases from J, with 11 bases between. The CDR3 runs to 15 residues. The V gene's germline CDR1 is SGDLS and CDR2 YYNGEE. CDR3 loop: CASSVQQGNTDTQYF. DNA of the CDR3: TGTGCCAGCAGCGTACAGCAGGGGAACACAGATACGCAGTATTTT.

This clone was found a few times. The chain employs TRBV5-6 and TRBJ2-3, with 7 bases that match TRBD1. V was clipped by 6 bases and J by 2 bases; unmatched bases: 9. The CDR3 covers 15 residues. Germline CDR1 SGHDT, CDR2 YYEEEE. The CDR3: CASNKDRRATDTQYF. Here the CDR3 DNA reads TGTGCCAGCAACAAGGACAGGAGAGCCACAGATACGCAGTATTTT.

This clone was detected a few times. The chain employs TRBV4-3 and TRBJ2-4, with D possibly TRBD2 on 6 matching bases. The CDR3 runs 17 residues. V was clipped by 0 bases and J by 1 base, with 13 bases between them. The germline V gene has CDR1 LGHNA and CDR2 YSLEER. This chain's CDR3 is CASSQEVGGGAKNIQYF. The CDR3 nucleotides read TGCGCCAGCAGCCAAGAAGTCGGTGGAGGGGCCAAAAACATTCAGTACTTC.

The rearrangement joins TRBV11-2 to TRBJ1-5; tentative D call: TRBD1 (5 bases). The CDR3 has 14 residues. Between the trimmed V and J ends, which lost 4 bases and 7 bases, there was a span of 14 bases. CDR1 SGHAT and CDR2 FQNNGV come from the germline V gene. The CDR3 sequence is CASSSRAPEQPQHF. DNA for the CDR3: TGTGCCAGCAGCTCCAGGGCGCCGGAGCAGCCCCAGCATTTT.

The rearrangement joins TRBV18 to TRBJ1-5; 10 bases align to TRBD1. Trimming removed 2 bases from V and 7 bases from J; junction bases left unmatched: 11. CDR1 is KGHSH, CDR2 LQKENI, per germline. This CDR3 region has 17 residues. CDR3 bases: TGTGCCAGCTCACCAGTGCACGGGACAGGGGCACGACAGCCCCAGCATTTT. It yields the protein CASSPVHGTGARQPQHF.

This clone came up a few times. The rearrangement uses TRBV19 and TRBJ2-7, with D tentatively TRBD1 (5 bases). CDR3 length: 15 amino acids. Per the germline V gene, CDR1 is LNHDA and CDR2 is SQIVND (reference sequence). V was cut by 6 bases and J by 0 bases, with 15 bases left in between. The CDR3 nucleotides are TGTGCCAGTAGAGGCGGCCGGACAAACTCCTACGAGCAGTACTTC. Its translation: CASRGGRTNSYEQYF.

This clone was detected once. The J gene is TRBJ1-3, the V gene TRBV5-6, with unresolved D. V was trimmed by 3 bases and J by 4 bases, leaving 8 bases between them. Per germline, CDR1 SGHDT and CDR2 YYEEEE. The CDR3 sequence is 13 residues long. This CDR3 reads CASSSGPGNTIYF. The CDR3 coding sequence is TGTGCCAGCAGCTCAGGACCCGGAAACACCATATATTTT.

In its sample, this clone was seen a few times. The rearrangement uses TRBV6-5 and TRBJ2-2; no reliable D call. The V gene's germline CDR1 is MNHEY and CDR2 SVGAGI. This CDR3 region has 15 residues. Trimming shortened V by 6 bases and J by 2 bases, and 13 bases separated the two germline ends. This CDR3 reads CASRMPDLNTGELFF. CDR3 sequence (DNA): TGTGCCAGCAGGATGCCAGATCTAAACACCGGGGAGCTGTTTTTT.

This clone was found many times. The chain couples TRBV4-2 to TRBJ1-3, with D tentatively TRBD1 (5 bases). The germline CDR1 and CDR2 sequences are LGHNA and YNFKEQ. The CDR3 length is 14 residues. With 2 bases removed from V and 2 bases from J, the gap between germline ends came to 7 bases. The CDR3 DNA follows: TGTGCCAGCAGCCAAATAGGGGCTGGAAACACCATATATTTT. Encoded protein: CASSQIGAGNTIYF.

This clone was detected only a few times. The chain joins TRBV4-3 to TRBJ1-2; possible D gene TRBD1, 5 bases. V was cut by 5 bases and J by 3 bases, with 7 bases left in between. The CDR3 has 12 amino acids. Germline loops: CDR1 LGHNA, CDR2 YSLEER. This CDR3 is CASSAGHYGYTF. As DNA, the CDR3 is TGCGCCAGCAGCGCAGGGCACTATGGCTACACCTTC.

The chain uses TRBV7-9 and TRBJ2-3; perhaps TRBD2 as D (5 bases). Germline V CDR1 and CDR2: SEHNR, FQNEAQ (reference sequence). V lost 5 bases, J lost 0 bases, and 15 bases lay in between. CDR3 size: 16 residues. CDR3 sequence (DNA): TGTGCCAGCAGCCCCCAGCGGCTGATAAGCACAGATACGCAGTATTTT. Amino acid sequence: CASSPQRLISTDTQYF.

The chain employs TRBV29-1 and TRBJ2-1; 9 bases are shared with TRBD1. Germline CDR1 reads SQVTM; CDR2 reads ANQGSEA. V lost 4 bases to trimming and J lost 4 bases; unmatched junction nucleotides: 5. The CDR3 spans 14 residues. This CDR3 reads CSVGRQGVYNEQFF. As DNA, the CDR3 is TGCAGCGTTGGGAGACAGGGGGTTTACAATGAGCAGTTCTTC.